Listed here are 20 T cell receptor beta chains from one sample, sequenced in a study of shared T cell receptors in the human thymus. Some clones are missing from TCRdb's copy, which holds only in-frame ones; the method was immunoSEQ multiplex PCR. The sample consists of 700,000 to 750,000 clones, approximately 85% of them appearing once. This sample was also put to use in a study of human thymus T cells.

The sequenced sample consisted of thymocytes. Receptors originate from a girl under two years old with a congenital heart defect.

The rearrangement links TRBV4-3 to TRBJ1-1, with TRBD1 matching 7 bases. The CDR3 totals 15 residues. Trimming cost V 1 base and J 5 bases; bases outside gene matches: 7. Germline loops: CDR1 LGHNA, CDR2 YSLEER. The CDR3 DNA reads TGCGCCAGCAGCCAAGCTTCGACAGGGAGGACTGAAGCTTTCTTT. Amino acid sequence: CASSQASTGRTEAFF.

The chain joins TRBV5-4 to TRBJ2-3; 8 bases match TRBD2. The CDR3 sequence is 16 residues long. Germline values: CDR1 SGHNT, CDR2 YYREEE (reference sequence). Trimming took 2 bases from V and 2 from J; bases not matched to a gene: 7. This CDR3 is CASSLGGRGVTDTQYF. The DNA for the CDR3 is TGTGCCAGCAGCTTAGGTGGGCGGGGGGTCACAGATACGCAGTATTTT.

J is TRBJ2-7 and V is TRBV6-4; D might be TRBD2 (6 bases). This CDR3 is built from 16 residues. The germline CDR1 and CDR2 sequences are MRHNA and SNTAGT. The V gene lost 10 bases and the J gene lost 2 bases, with 24 bases spanning the gap. For the CDR3, the DNA is TGTGCCACCTCGAAACGCGCGGGACTCAAAACCTACGAGCAGTACTTC. Translation gives CATSKRAGLKTYEQYF.

The gene calls are TRBV28 and TRBJ2-3; TRBD2 might be the D (5 bases). The V gene lost 3 bases and the J gene lost 3 bases, with 19 bases spanning the gap. Germline CDR1 MDHEN, CDR2 SYDVKM. CDR3 size: 17 residues. The chain's CDR3 is CASSFNFLSRVTDTQYF. The DNA for the CDR3 is TGTGCCAGCAGTTTTAATTTCCTTTCGAGGGTAACAGATACGCAGTATTTT.

V usage is TRBV5-6 and J usage is TRBJ1-5, with 10 bases that match TRBD1. The trim removed 4 bases at V and 3 bases at J, leaving 10 bases unmatched. The CDR3 has 17 amino acids. The germline CDR1 and CDR2 sequences are SGHDT and YYEEEE. The CDR3, as DNA: TGTGCCAGCAGCAATTCCGGGACAGGGGACCCCAATCAGCCCCAGCATTTT. As protein: CASSNSGTGDPNQPQHF. The complete variable domain, with remaining parts taken from reference TRBV5-6 and TRBJ1-5, reads DAGVTQSPTHLIKTRGQQVTLRCSPKSGHDTVSWYQQALGQGPQFIFQYYEEEERQRGNFPDRFSGHQFPNYSSELNVNALLLGDSALYLCASSNSGTGDPNQPQHFGDGTRLSIL.

V is TRBV7-2 and J is TRBJ1-6, with 7 bases matching TRBD1. The junction had 3 bases not matched to a gene; V was cut back by 1 base and J by 0 bases. The CDR3 contains 17 residues. Germline CDR1 is SGHTA and CDR2 is FQGNSA. The CDR3 region has the DNA TGTGCCAGCAGCTTAGAGGACAGGAGCTCCTATAATTCACCCCTCCACTTT. It yields the protein CASSLEDRSSYNSPLHF.

The V call is TRBV7-2, the J call TRBJ1-5; 10 bases match TRBD1. Germline V gene lookup returns CDR1 SGHTA and CDR2 FQGNSA. The V gene end was trimmed by 5 bases and the J gene end by 8 bases; junction bases not matched to a gene: 15. The CDR3 contains 17 residues. In nucleotides, the CDR3 is TGTGCCAGCAGCACGACAGGGGGCCTAGAGGTAAGGGAGCCCCAGCATTTT. It yields the protein CASSTTGGLEVREPQHF.

The chain joins TRBV7-9 to TRBJ2-6; D perhaps matches TRBD2 (6 bases). The CDR3 covers 16 residues. V was clipped by 5 bases and J by 8 bases, with 19 bases between them. The germline V gene has CDR1 SEHNR and CDR2 FQNEAQ (reference sequence). DNA for the CDR3: TGTGCCAGCAGCCAAATCAAGGGAGGCCGGACCAACGTCCTGACTTTC. It specifies CASSQIKGGRTNVLTF.

The chain joins TRBV11-2 to TRBJ2-4, with D possibly being TRBD2 (6 bases). This CDR3 comprises 14 residues. Trimming took off 4 bases at V and 4 bases at J, with 11 bases between the two ends. Germline V CDR1 and CDR2: SGHAT, FQNNGV. In DNA form, the CDR3 reads TGTGCCAGCAGCTCGCTAGCGCAGAAAAACATTCAGTACTTC. It specifies CASSSLAQKNIQYF.

V and J are TRBV19 and TRBJ2-1, with 8 bases fitting TRBD2. J lost 7 bases, V lost 2 bases, and 16 bases had no gene match. Germline V gene lookup returns CDR1 LNHDA and CDR2 SQIVND (reference sequence). The CDR3 is 18 residues long. The CDR3 DNA sequence: TGTGCCAGTAGTATATACCCTAGTGGACTAGCCTTTGGGAATGAGCAGTTCTTC. Amino acids: CASSIYPSGLAFGNEQFF. The entire variable domain, with the rest obtained from reference TRBV19 and TRBJ2-1, is as follows: DGGITQSPKYLFRKEGQNVTLSCEQNLNHDAMYWYRQDPGQGLRLIYYSQIVNDFQKGDIAEGYSVSREKKESFPLTVTSAQKNPTAFYLCASSIYPSGLAFGNEQFFGPGTRLTVL.

This chain uses TRBV11-2 with TRBJ1-6; 8 bases agree with TRBD1. The CDR3 contains 18 residues. Trimming at V came to 5 bases and at J to 7 bases, leaving 16 bases not matched to a gene. Germline CDR1 is SGHAT and CDR2 is FQNNGV. The CDR3 loop is CASSRFQHTGGHNSPLHF. CDR3 nucleotide sequence: TGTGCCAGCAGCCGATTCCAGCATACAGGGGGGCACAATTCACCCCTCCACTTT. Variable domain in full (rest from reference TRBV11-2 and TRBJ1-6): EAGVAQSPRYKIIEKRQSVAFWCNPISGHATLYWYQQILGQGPKLLIQFQNNGVVDDSQLPKDRFSAERLKGVDSTLKIQPAKLEDSAVYLCASSRFQHTGGHNSPLHFGNGTRLTVT.

This chain uses TRBV19 with TRBJ1-1; D is possibly TRBD1 (5 bases). The V end was cut by 4 bases, the J end by 0 bases, with 9 bases between. Germline CDR1 reads LNHDA; CDR2 reads SQIVND (reference sequence). The CDR3 consists of 14 residues. The CDR3 loop reads CASSKTGMNTEAFF. The CDR3 nucleotides read TGTGCCAGTAGTAAAACAGGCATGAACACTGAAGCTTTCTTT.

The chain joins TRBV10-2 to TRBJ2-6; 7 nucleotides match TRBD2. CDR1 and CDR2 from the germline V gene are WSHSY and SAAADI. This CDR3 is built from 19 residues. J gave up 0 bases and V 6 bases, and 14 bases lay outside the gene matches. The DNA of the CDR3 is TGCGCCAGCAGAGGGACTACCCCGCTCAGCCTCTCTGGGGCCAACGTCCTGACTTTC. This gives the protein CASRGTTPLSLSGANVLTF.

This chain links TRBV14 with TRBJ2-3; tentatively, D is TRBD2 (6 bases). Germline loops: CDR1 SGHDN, CDR2 FVKESK. The CDR3 loop spans 19 amino acids. Trimming pared 2 bases from V and 0 bases from J, leaving 21 bases between. CDR3 coding DNA: TGTGCCAGCAGCCAATCTATTATTCGCACTAGCCCAAGCACAGATACGCAGTATTTT. This gives the protein CASSQSIIRTSPSTDTQYF.

The V gene is TRBV18, the J gene TRBJ1-1, with TRBD1 as a possible D gene (6 bases). Germline V gives CDR1 KGHSH, CDR2 LQKENI. The CDR3 loop spans 12 amino acids. V lost 3 bases and J lost 11, with 13 bases in between. CDR3 loop: CASSPGRGKAFF. DNA of the CDR3: TGTGCCAGCTCACCTGGTAGGGGGAAGGCTTTCTTT.

This chain links TRBV2 with TRBJ2-1; TRBD2 agrees at 7 bases. From germline, CDR1 is SNHLY and CDR2 FYNNEI. The CDR3 runs 13 residues. The junction had 8 bases not matched to a gene; V was cut back by 6 bases and J by 9 bases. CDR3 bases: TGTGCCAGCAGCGCAGGACTAGGGAGTGAGCAGTTCTTC. Protein product: CASSAGLGSEQFF. Variable domain in full (rest from reference TRBV2 and TRBJ2-1): EPEVTQTPSHQVTQMGQEVILRCVPISNHLYFYWYRQILGQKVEFLVSFYNNEISEKSEIFDDQFSVERPDGSNFTLKIRSTKLEDSAMYFCASSAGLGSEQFFGPGTRLTVL.

The V gene is TRBV18, the J gene TRBJ2-5, with D possibly being TRBD1 (6 bases). The ends were cut back, 6 bases at V and 2 bases at J, with 10 bases in the middle. The CDR3 contains 13 residues. Germline CDR1 and CDR2: KGHSH and LQKENI. The CDR3 nucleotides read TGTGCCAGCTCGCCGGACAGACAAGAGACCCAGTACTTC. Translated, it gives CASSPDRQETQYF. Looking up the rest from reference TRBV18 and TRBJ2-5 gives the full variable domain: NAGVMQNPRHLVRRRGQEARLRCSPMKGHSHVYWYRQLPEEGLKFMVYLQKENIIDESGMPKERFSAEFPKEGPSILRIQQVVRGDSAAYFCASSPDRQETQYFGPGTRLLVL.

A few counts support this clone. V gene TRBV15 combines with J gene TRBJ2-1; D unclear. This CDR3 comprises 12 residues. Germline CDR1 reads LNHNV; CDR2 reads YYDKDF (reference sequence). V shed 2 bases and J shed 4 bases, with 3 bases lying between them. This CDR3 reads CATSRRYNEQFF. The CDR3 DNA reads as TGTGCCACCAGCAGACGGTACAATGAGCAGTTCTTC.

The chain links TRBV7-9 to TRBJ1-6; D uncertain. The CDR3 spans 15 residues. Germline V CDR1 and CDR2: SEHNR, FQNEAQ (reference sequence). Trimming stripped 4 bases from V and 0 bases from J, with 7 bases between. Here the CDR3 reads CASSYDSSYNSPLHF. Written as DNA, the CDR3 is TGTGCCAGCAGCTACGATAGCTCCTATAATTCACCCCTCCACTTT.

The chain employs TRBV5-1 and TRBJ2-7; TRBD2 aligns across 12 bases. V lost 0 bases to trimming and J lost 0 bases; unmatched junction nucleotides: 7. This CDR3 comprises 18 residues. Germline-derived CDR1 and CDR2 are SGHRS and YFSETQ. The CDR3 nucleotides read TGCGCCAGCAGCTTGGTAACTAGCGGGGGGCCCAGCTCCTACGAGCAGTACTTC. Translating gives CASSLVTSGGPSSYEQYF.